The source of this T cell receptor (beta chain) is a study of technical replicates of blood from a few donors. V lost 4 bases to trimming and J lost 2 bases, with 9 bases between them. Germline loops: CDR1 LGHNT, CDR2 FRNRAP. The CDR3 spans 14 residues. Measured with immunoSEQ multiplex PCR; TCRdb has only the in-frame clones, and not every one. The table includes 60,000 to 70,000 clones, more than 75% detected once. The chain joins TRBV12-5 to TRBJ1-5; no clear D. This TCR derives from a human donor in good health. Some clones in this sample may be carry-over from other donors' samples. The sequencing input was PBMCs. The CDR3 loop is CASGSRLGNQPQHF. CDR3 coding DNA: TGTGCTAGTGGTTCTCGCCTAGGCAATCAGCCCCAGCATTTT.